This TCR beta chain was identified in a study of cytomegalovirus exposure and HLA in healthy donors. Study observations and caveats: Later work showed greater clonal expansion in HLA-associated TCR beta chains than in equally common others. For TCR beta chains, V- and J-gene trimming was later linked to a missense DCLRE1C variant. Reportedly, a later analysis found an Asian-associated ancestry cluster had fewer N-insertions than the roughly 700-donor mean. Immune exposure information comprised only CMV serostatus.

The PCR used 60 Vbeta and 13 Jbeta primers. The method was immunoSEQ multiplex PCR; TCRdb's version includes in-frame clones alone and lacks a portion of them. This sample has some 200,000 clones; 75% to 90% occur once, and the top ten carry around 1%. This CDR3 spans 23 amino acids. As concerns this clone: Its antigen remains unidentified.

The material sequenced was PBMCs. The chain is built from TRBV12-1 and TRBJ2-2; the D call TRBD1 from the table was never checked on the DNA. TRBV12-1 is a documented pseudogene. The TCR originated in a young woman in good health and CMV-seronegative. CDR3 in amino acids: CASSFAPFGDSPEDRWNTGELFF. Written as DNA, the CDR3 is TGTGCCAGCAGCTTTGCGCCCTTTGGGGACAGCCCCGAGGACAGATGGAACACCGGGGAGCTGTTTTTT.